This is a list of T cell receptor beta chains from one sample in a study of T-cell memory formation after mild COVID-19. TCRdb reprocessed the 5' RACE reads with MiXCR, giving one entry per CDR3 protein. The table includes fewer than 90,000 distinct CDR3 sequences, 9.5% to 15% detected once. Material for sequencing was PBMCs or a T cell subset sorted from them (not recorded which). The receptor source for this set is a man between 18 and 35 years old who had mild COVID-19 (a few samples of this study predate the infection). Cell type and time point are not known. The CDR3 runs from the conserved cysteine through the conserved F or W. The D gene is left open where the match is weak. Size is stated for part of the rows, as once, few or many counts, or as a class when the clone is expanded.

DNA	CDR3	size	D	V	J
TGTGCCAGCAGCTTAGCGAATCCGAACACCGGGGAGCTGTTTTTT	CASSLANPNTGELFF	-	-	TRBV7-9	TRBJ2-2
TGTGCCAGCAGCTTCACGCAGGGAGGGAGAGATACGCAGTATTTT	CASSFTQGGRDTQYF	-	TRBD2	TRBV7-9	TRBJ2-3
TGTGCCAGCAGCACAGGGGGCTGGTACGAGCAGTACTTC	CASSTGGWYEQYF	-	TRBD1	TRBV12-3/TRBV12-4	TRBJ2-7
TGTGCCAGCAGCTTTCAGACAGGGGTTGGCTACACCTTC	CASSFQTGVGYTF	-	TRBD1	TRBV7-9	TRBJ1-2
TGTGCCAGCAGCTCCTGGACAGGGCTGACAGATACGCAGTATTTT	CASSSWTGLTDTQYF	-	TRBD1	TRBV7-9	TRBJ2-3
TGTGCCAGCAGCGTAGAAACGGGGGCCTACAATGAGCAGTTCTTC	CASSVETGAYNEQFF	few	-	TRBV9	TRBJ2-1
TGTGCCAGCAGCACAGGGGCCTTGGGCACTGAAGCTTTCTTT	CASSTGALGTEAFF	few	TRBD1	TRBV7-3	TRBJ1-1
TGCAGCGCCAGGAGGAAAGAGACCCAGTACTTC	CSARRKETQYF	many	-	TRBV29-1	TRBJ2-5
TGCGCCAGCAGCTCCCTCCTTCCGACTAGGGGGGCCACAGATACGCAGTATTTT	CASSSLLPTRGATDTQYF	-	-	TRBV4-1	TRBJ2-3
TGTGCCAGCAGCCTCGCTAGCGGGGGCCCGAACACCGGGGAGCTGTTTTTT	CASSLASGGPNTGELFF	-	TRBD2	TRBV7-3	TRBJ2-2
TGCAGTGCCACGGGATACTCCTACAATGAGCAGTTCTTC	CSATGYSYNEQFF	many	-	TRBV20-1	TRBJ2-1
TGTGCCAGCAGCTTAGTATCGGTGCTCTATGGCTACACCTTC	CASSLVSVLYGYTF	-	-	TRBV7-8	TRBJ1-2
TGTGCCAGCAGCCCACCCTCTGGGCTTGAGACCCAGTACTTC	CASSPPSGLETQYF	few	-	TRBV9	TRBJ2-5
TGTGCCACCAGCAGAGATCTTGGGGTGAACACTGAAGCTTTCTTT	CATSRDLGVNTEAFF	-	-	TRBV15	TRBJ1-1
TGTGCCAGCAGGGTGTGGACAGGGGGGACCGGGGAGCTGTTTTTT	CASRVWTGGTGELFF	few	TRBD1	TRBV12-3/TRBV12-4	TRBJ2-2
TGTGCCAGCAGTGTGACAGGGTCCAGCAATCAGCCCCAGCATTTT	CASSVTGSSNQPQHF	few	TRBD1	TRBV27	TRBJ1-5
TGCGCCCGCCTGGGAGAACCCCCTCTGGAGCAGTACTTC	CARLGEPPLEQYF	-	-	TRBV10-1	TRBJ2-7
TGTGCCAGCAGCTTTTACTACGAGCAGTACTTC	CASSFYYEQYF	many	-	TRBV7-9	TRBJ2-7
TGTGCCAGCAGCCCAGGGATGTACAATGAGCAGTTCTTC	CASSPGMYNEQFF	-	-	TRBV7-2	TRBJ2-1
TGCAGTGGGCTAGCGGGGACCTACAATGAGCAGTTCTTC	CSGLAGTYNEQFF	many	TRBD2	TRBV20-1	TRBJ2-1
TGTGCCAGCAGCCCCCGACAGGGGCTAAAGTTACAGGACATTCAGTACTTC	CASSPRQGLKLQDIQYF	-	TRBD1	TRBV9	TRBJ2-4
TGTGCCAGCTCACCCACGGCAATCCCCGCCGAATTCGGCAATCAGCCCCAGCATTTT	CASSPTAIPAEFGNQPQHF	-	-	TRBV18	TRBJ1-5
TGCAGTGCTAGAGGGGGGACAGGCCTATCACTCGCATCTGACGAGCAGTACTTC	CSARGGTGLSLASDEQYF	few	TRBD1	TRBV20-1	TRBJ2-7
TGTGCCAGCAGCCCCGGACTGTTGAACACCGGGGAGCTGTTTTTT	CASSPGLLNTGELFF	-	-	TRBV27	TRBJ2-2
TGTGCCAGCAGCTTAGGTCGGGGGGACAATGAGCAGTTCTTC	CASSLGRGDNEQFF	few	TRBD2	TRBV7-8	TRBJ2-1
TGTGCCAGCAGCTTAGAACAGTACACTGAAGCTTTCTTT	CASSLEQYTEAFF	few	-	TRBV7-9	TRBJ1-1
TGTGCCAGCAGCTTACGTCCGGGAATGGATGAGCAGTTCTTC	CASSLRPGMDEQFF	-	-	TRBV7-6	TRBJ2-1
TGCGCCAGCAGCCAAGGGAGGGGGCTTGTGAACACTGAAGCTTTCTTT	CASSQGRGLVNTEAFF	-	TRBD1	TRBV4-1	TRBJ1-1
TGTGCCAGCAGCTTAGGGACTAGCGGGTCTAGCACAGATACGCAGTATTTT	CASSLGTSGSSTDTQYF	few	TRBD2	TRBV7-2	TRBJ2-3
TGTGCCAGCAGCCCCGAAAGTTCCACCGGGGAGCTGTTTTTT	CASSPESSTGELFF	many	-	TRBV7-9	TRBJ2-2
TGTGCCAGCAGTTTACCGGCCATATTTCCTACGCAGTATTTT	CASSLPAIFPTQYF	many	-	TRBV27	TRBJ2-3
TGCGCCAGCAGCCAAGATTTGGCGGAGACCGGGGAGCTGTTTTTT	CASSQDLAETGELFF	few	-	TRBV4-3	TRBJ2-2
TGTGCCAGCAGCCCGGGGACAGGGGGCATCTACGAGCAGTACTTC	CASSPGTGGIYEQYF	-	TRBD1	TRBV14	TRBJ2-7
TGTGCCAGCAGCGAGGGCGGGGAGCTGTTTTTT	CASSEGGELFF	few	-	TRBV9	TRBJ2-2
TGTGCCAGCAGTTACCGAGAGTACAATGAGCAGTTCTTC	CASSYREYNEQFF	-	-	TRBV6-2/TRBV6-3	TRBJ2-1
TGTGCCAGCAGCCAAGATATCGGTCGGAACTCACCCCTCCACTTT	CASSQDIGRNSPLHF	few	-	TRBV3-1	TRBJ1-6
TGTGCCAGTACGGCGACAGGGGCCGGGGAGCTGTTTTTT	CASTATGAGELFF	-	TRBD1	TRBV19	TRBJ2-2
TGCGCCAGCAGCCCCACAGGGTGGCGGGAGACCCAGTACTTC	CASSPTGWRETQYF	many	-	TRBV5-1	TRBJ2-5
TGTGCCAGCTCCCAGGGCCTGGGCAATCAGCCCCAGCATTTT	CASSQGLGNQPQHF	-	-	TRBV12-3/TRBV12-4	TRBJ1-5
TGTGCCAGCAGTTTATCGAATCAGGGGCATCAGCCCCAGCATTTT	CASSLSNQGHQPQHF	once	-	TRBV27	TRBJ1-5
TGTGCCAGCAGTCCACCAGGGGTTGGCGAGACCCAGTACTTC	CASSPPGVGETQYF	-	-	TRBV12-3/TRBV12-4	TRBJ2-5
TGCGCCAGCAGCTCGGGACAGGGCAAGGCGAGAAATTCACCCCTCCACTTT	CASSSGQGKARNSPLHF	few	TRBD1	TRBV5-1	TRBJ1-6
TGTGCCAGCAGTCACGGGACAGGAGGGAGCACAGATACGCAGTATTTT	CASSHGTGGSTDTQYF	-	TRBD1	TRBV28	TRBJ2-3
TGTGCCAGCAGTTCGAAGGATGAAAAACTGTTTTTT	CASSSKDEKLFF	few	-	TRBV6-2/TRBV6-3	TRBJ1-4
TGCGCCAGCAGCTTGGGAATCACAAGTCCCACTGAAGCTTTCTTT	CASSLGITSPTEAFF	few	-	TRBV5-1	TRBJ1-1
TGTGCCAGCGCGTTACAGGGGATGAACACTGAAGCTTTCTTT	CASALQGMNTEAFF	few	TRBD1	TRBV28	TRBJ1-1
TGTGCCAGCAGCTCGACGGTGAGCTCCTACAATGAGCAGTTCTTC	CASSSTVSSYNEQFF	-	-	TRBV7-9	TRBJ2-1
TGTGCCAGCGAGGGGAATAACTATGGCTACACCTTC	CASEGNNYGYTF	many	-	TRBV2	TRBJ1-2
TGTGCCAGCAGACCGTACCAAGAGACCCAGTACTTC	CASRPYQETQYF	few	-	TRBV7-9	TRBJ2-5
TGTGCCAGCAGGCCGAATCCCCCTCCTAGCGGGGGACTCTCGGGGCAGTTCTTC	CASRPNPPPSGGLSGQFF	few	TRBD2	TRBV12-3/TRBV12-4	TRBJ2-1
TGCGCCAGCAGTTACGGGCTACATAGCAATCAGCCCCAGCATTTT	CASSYGLHSNQPQHF	few	-	TRBV10-2	TRBJ1-5
TGTGCCAGCAGTTCCGAAACCGGGACAGGGGCCTACTTC	CASSSETGTGAYF	many	TRBD1	TRBV12-3/TRBV12-4	TRBJ2-4
TGTGCCAGCAGCGATACGGAGGGTTATCAGCCCCAGCATTTT	CASSDTEGYQPQHF	-	-	TRBV7-9	TRBJ1-5
TGTGCCAGCAGTCATAGCGGGGGGGCAGATACGCAGTATTTT	CASSHSGGADTQYF	many	TRBD2	TRBV6-2/TRBV6-3	TRBJ2-3
TGTGCCGCTGCGGGGGCTCCCTCCTACGAGCAGTACTTC	CAAAGAPSYEQYF	few	-	TRBV10-3	TRBJ2-7
TGTGCCAGCAGCTTGGGAGGACTGGGGAATGAGCAGTTCTTC	CASSLGGLGNEQFF	many	-	TRBV5-4	TRBJ2-1
TGTGCTAGTGGTTTGACCGGGACAGGGGAAGATGAGCAGTTCTTC	CASGLTGTGEDEQFF	-	TRBD1	TRBV12-5	TRBJ2-1
TGTGCCAGCAGCTTGAATCCCGCCGGTGAAAAACTGTTTTTT	CASSLNPAGEKLFF	-	-	TRBV7-6	TRBJ1-4
TGTGCCAGCAGCTTAAGTGCAGGGGTTTCTGGCTACACCTTC	CASSLSAGVSGYTF	few	-	TRBV7-2	TRBJ1-2